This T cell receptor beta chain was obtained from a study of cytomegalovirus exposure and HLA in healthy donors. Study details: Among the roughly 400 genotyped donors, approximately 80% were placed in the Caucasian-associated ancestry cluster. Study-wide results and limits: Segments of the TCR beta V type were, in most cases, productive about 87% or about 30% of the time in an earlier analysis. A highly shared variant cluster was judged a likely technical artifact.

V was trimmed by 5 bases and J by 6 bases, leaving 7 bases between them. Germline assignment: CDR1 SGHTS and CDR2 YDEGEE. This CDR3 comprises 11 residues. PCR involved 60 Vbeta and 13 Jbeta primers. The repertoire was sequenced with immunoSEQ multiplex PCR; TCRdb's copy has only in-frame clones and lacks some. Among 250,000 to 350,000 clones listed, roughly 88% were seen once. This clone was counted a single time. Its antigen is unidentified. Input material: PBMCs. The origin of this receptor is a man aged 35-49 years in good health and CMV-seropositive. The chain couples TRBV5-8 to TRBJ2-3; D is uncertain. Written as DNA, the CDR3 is TGTGCCAGCAGTCCACATGATACGCAGTATTTT. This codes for CASSPHDTQYF.